Below, 10 T cell receptor beta chains from the same sample are listed, as sequenced in a study. TCRdb fed the RT-PCR reads into MiXCR, producing one record per CDR3 protein. Among about 700,000 distinct CDR3 sequences listed, 12% to 15% were seen once. Sequenced material: memory CD4+ T cells from blood. Source of these receptors: a female donor in good health, serving as a healthy control.

A note on this clonotype: This likely reflects a read error, since a far larger clone is one base away. This rearrangement joins TRBV7-2 to TRBJ2-1; the D is unclear. The germline CDR1 and CDR2 sequences are SGHTA and FQGNSA. CDR3 size: 13 residues. CDR3 residues: CASSSSSYNKQFF. CDR3 in DNA: TGTGCCAGCAGCTCCAGCTCCTACAATAAGCAGTTCTTC.

As to this clonotype: Compared with germline, one end of the junction differs, possibly owing to a read error. This chain connects TRBV12-3 or TRBV12-4 to TRBJ1-2; tentatively, D is TRBD1 (6 bases). The length of the CDR3 is 14 residues. The CDR3 DNA sequence: TGTGCCAGCAGAGAGACAGGCGTTAACTATAGCTACACCTTC. This translates into CASRETGVNYSYTF.

This clonotype showed up many times. This rearrangement joins TRBV6-4 to TRBJ2-1; TRBD2 aligns across 13 bases. The junction had 13 bases not matched to a gene; V was cut back by 2 bases and J by 9 bases. The CDR3 length is 18 residues. Germline CDR1 is MRHNA and CDR2 is SNTAGT. The DNA for the CDR3 is TGTGCCAGCAGTGACCGGTTTATAGGGACTAGCGGGACGAGTGAGCAGTTCTTC. It specifies CASSDRFIGTSGTSEQFF.

The table lists this clonotype with a few counts. The chain carries TRBV5-1 and TRBJ2-1; unclear D gene. V was shortened by 2 bases and J by 6 bases, with 9 bases between the two germline ends. The CDR3 loop spans 13 amino acids. Per the germline V gene, CDR1 is SGHRS and CDR2 is YFSETQ. This CDR3 is CASSLAYLNEQFF. The CDR3 region has the DNA TGCGCCAGCAGCTTAGCCTACCTCAATGAGCAGTTCTTC.

This clonotype was seen more than once but under ten times. CDR3 region: CATKTSGSKNEQFF. The CDR3 nucleotides are TGTGCCACCAAGACTAGCGGGAGCAAAAATGAGCAGTTCTTC. J is TRBJ2-1 and V is TRBV24-1, with 12 bases that match TRBD2. V lost 8 bases and J lost 7; bases outside the gene matches: 5. This CDR3 region has 14 residues. The V gene's germline CDR1 is KGHDR and CDR2 SFDVKD.

CDR3 residues: CAILSPGNTEAFF. The CDR3 region has the DNA TGTGCCATCCTAAGCCCAGGGAACACTGAAGCTTTCTTT. This chain connects TRBV10-3 to TRBJ1-1, with D hard to call. V gave up 8 bases and J gave up 1 base, with 11 bases separating them. CDR1 is ENHRY and CDR2 is SYGVKD in the germline V gene. CDR3 length: 13 amino acids.

The sample holds a few counts of this clonotype. This chain links TRBV7-9 with TRBJ1-2; possible D gene TRBD1, 5 bases. The germline V and J ends were trimmed by 1 base and 1 base, with 19 bases remaining between them. Germline CDR1 SEHNR, CDR2 FQNEAQ (reference sequence). This CDR3 has 18 amino acids. As DNA, the CDR3 is TGTGCCAGCAGCTTAGAGGGACCAGGTCCCCGCTATAACTATGGCTACACCTTC. This encodes CASSLEGPGPRYNYGYTF.

This chain links TRBV7-2 with TRBJ2-5; D is perhaps TRBD2 (7 bases). The CDR3 runs 16 residues. V lost 5 bases, J lost 5 bases, and 21 bases lay in between. Germline lookup yields CDR1 SGHTA and CDR2 FQGNSA. The CDR3 coding sequence is TGTGCCAGCAGCCTCCTCGGCGGGGGCATTTTGGAGACCCAGTACTTC. The encoded protein is CASSLLGGGILETQYF.

The chain is built from TRBV5-1 and TRBJ2-7; possible D gene TRBD1, 6 bases. The germline CDR1 and CDR2 sequences are SGHRS and YFSETQ. The CDR3 contains 16 residues. Between the trimmed V and J ends, which lost 1 base and 2 bases, there was a span of 16 bases. CDR3 sequence (DNA): TGCGCCAGCAGCTTGTCCGTTTCAGGGGTCCCCTACGAGCAGTACTTC. Translated: CASSLSVSGVPYEQYF.

This clonotype has more than one count but fewer than ten. The chain carries TRBV6-2 or TRBV6-3 and TRBJ1-5; TRBD1 aligns across 10 bases. The V gene's germline CDR1 is MNHEY and CDR2 SVGEGT. J was trimmed by 5 bases and V by 6 bases; bases with no gene match: 10. This CDR3 is built from 16 residues. DNA for the CDR3: TGTGCCAGCAGCTATCCCGGGACAGGGGACCATCAGCCCCAGCATTTT. The encoded protein is CASSYPGTGDHQPQHF.